This T cell receptor (beta chain) was captured by sequencing in a study of T cell repertoires in cytomegalovirus infection. Study information: Public signatures in TCR beta pointed to CMV infection and matching HLA type.

Study findings and constraints: The ex vivo response was dominated by HLA-C-restricted CMV-specific TCR beta clonotypes. Carriers of CMV plus the relevant HLA were identified by cumulative public TCR beta family frequency.

Many counts were recorded for this clonotype. Its antigen is as yet unknown. TCRdb re-called the reads with MiXCR, one entry per CDR3 protein. The sample comprises 100,000 to 150,000 distinct CDR3 sequences, almost 9% of which are singletons, and around 9.1% rests with the top ten. The CDR3 has 15 residues. Per the germline V gene, CDR1 is SGHNT and CDR2 is YYREEE (reference sequence). Trimming cost V 3 bases and J 0 bases, with 11 bases left between them. This chain joins TRBV5-4 and TRBJ2-3, with D possibly called TRBD1 or TRBD2 (5 bases each). Sample: PBMCs. This TCR was sampled from a human donor in good health (CMV status not recorded). Some clones in this sample may be carry-over from other donors' samples. CDR3 nucleotide sequence: TGTGCCAGCAGCTGGCCAGGGAGTAGCACAGATACGCAGTATTTT. It encodes CASSWPGSSTDTQYF.